This T cell receptor beta chain was sequenced during a study of T cell responses to AZD1222 COVID-19 vaccine. With respect to this clone: The antigen is undetermined.

Germline-derived CDR1 and CDR2 are LNHDA and SQIVND (reference sequence). CDR3 size: 17 residues. The ends lost 3 bases at V and 2 bases at J; junction bases unmatched: 10. Broader study findings: Spike as a whole was targeted by vaccine-associated CD4 TCRs, dominant at 160-218 and 743-854.

Method: immunoSEQ multiplex PCR; TCRdb's copy keeps in-frame clones and lacks some. The sample lists 95,000 to 150,000 clones, approximately 90% seen once, with approximately 2.5% in the top ten. Here the sequenced sample was peripheral blood, taken 28 days after the second AZD1222 dose. The receptor comes from an adult who received the AZD1222 COVID-19 vaccine. The chain has TRBV19 and TRBJ2-3; 8 positions match TRBD1. The CDR3 loop is CASSIAPRTGFTDTQYF. The CDR3 nucleotides read TGTGCCAGTAGTATTGCCCCACGGACAGGGTTCACAGATACGCAGTATTTT.